A single sample is the source of the 13 T cell receptor beta chains below, sequenced in a study of T cells in narcolepsy. TCRdb's table, derived via immunoSEQ multiplex PCR, lists solely in-frame clones and lacks some. The data show fewer than 35,000 clones, with roughly 77% seen just once and about 1.1% held by the top ten. The sample taken for sequencing was CD45RA- memory CD4+ T cells from PBMCs. The receptors were gathered from a human donor with narcolepsy.

The V gene is TRBV6-1, the J gene TRBJ1-2; D may be TRBD1 (5 bases). CDR1 is MNHNS and CDR2 is SASEGT in the germline V gene. V lost 8 bases and J 0 bases, leaving 13 bases between the germline ends. This CDR3 is 14 amino acids long. CDR3 DNA sequence: TGTGCCAGCGGTGGGGGGAGCGCTAACTATGGCTACACCTTC. Translation: CASGGGSANYGYTF.

The rearrangement joins TRBV7-4 to TRBJ1-3; D is possibly TRBD1 (6 bases). The CDR3 extends over 13 amino acids. The germline CDR1 and CDR2 sequences are SGHVT and SQSDAQ. V shed 3 bases and J shed 7 bases, with 10 bases lying between them. This chain's CDR3 is CASSFRGQNTIYF. The CDR3 DNA sequence: TGTGCCAGCAGCTTTCGAGGACAGAACACCATATATTTT. Together with reference TRBV7-4 and TRBJ1-3, the CDR3 gives the full variable domain: GAGVSQSPRYKVAKRGRDVALRCDSISGHVTLYWYRQTLGQGSEVLTYSQSDAQRDKSGRPSGRFSAERPERSVSTLKIQRTEQGDSAVYLCASSFRGQNTIYFGEGSWLTVV.

The chain has TRBV5-4 and TRBJ2-1; 8 nucleotides align to TRBD2. The CDR3 is 16 amino acids. Germline-derived CDR1 and CDR2 are SGHNT and YYREEE (reference sequence). Trimming removed 0 bases from V and 5 bases from J; junction bases left unmatched: 7. DNA of the CDR3: TGTGCCAGCAGCTTGGCGTCGGGAGGGCCAAACAATGAGCAGTTCTTC. Its protein is CASSLASGGPNNEQFF.

This chain links TRBV6-5 with TRBJ2-7; D not certain. Germline V CDR1 and CDR2: MNHEY, SVGAGI. This CDR3 has 14 residues. Trimming took off 5 bases at V and 1 base at J, with 12 bases between the two ends. The chain's CDR3 is CASSPSFRSYEQYF. In nucleotides, the CDR3 is TGTGCCAGCAGTCCATCATTTAGATCCTACGAGCAGTACTTC.

This chain uses TRBV10-3 with TRBJ2-5; D might be TRBD1 (5 bases). CDR1 and CDR2 (germline): ENHRY, SYGVKD. The CDR3 is 13 amino acids. Trimming stripped 4 bases from V and 5 bases from J, with 11 bases between. The CDR3 sequence: CAISVGSGETQYF. DNA for the CDR3: TGTGCCATCAGTGTGGGGTCAGGGGAGACCCAGTACTTC.

This clone came up a few times. Within the sample, other DNA sequences also encode this same CDR3. This chain links TRBV18 with TRBJ2-1, with a tentative D call TRBD1 (6 bases). Germline CDR1 is KGHSH and CDR2 is LQKENI. Trimming stripped 3 bases from V and 0 bases from J, with 12 bases between. The CDR3 has 16 amino acids. The CDR3 coding sequence is TGTGCCAGCTCACCGAACAGGGCAAGCTCCTACAATGAGCAGTTCTTC. Its translation is CASSPNRASSYNEQFF.

This chain joins TRBV6-5 and TRBJ2-1; D possibly uses TRBD1 or TRBD2 (7 bases each). Trimming left V 0 bases short and J 7 bases short, with 16 bases between. Germline CDR1 reads MNHEY; CDR2 reads SVGAGI. The CDR3 is 16 amino acids. The CDR3 bases are TGTGCCAGCAGTTACTCGGGCCAGGGGGGGGTGAATGAGCAGTTCTTC. Its protein product is CASSYSGQGGVNEQFF.

V usage is TRBV5-1 and J usage is TRBJ2-7; 8 nucleotides align to TRBD1. The CDR3 spans 16 residues. Germline loops: CDR1 SGHRS, CDR2 YFSETQ. J was trimmed by 0 bases and V by 7 bases; bases with no gene match: 12. The CDR3 region has the DNA TGCGCCAGCCAAGAGAGTCCCGGGACAGGCTCCTACGAGCAGTACTTC. Protein product: CASQESPGTGSYEQYF.

This clone was seen a handful of times. The gene calls are TRBV7-6 and TRBJ1-1; possible D gene TRBD1, 5 bases. The V gene lost 4 bases and the J gene lost 1 base, with 7 bases spanning the gap. The CDR3 runs to 13 residues. In germline, CDR1 is SGHVS, CDR2 FNYEAQ. The CDR3 DNA reads TGTGCCAGCAGCTCCCAGGGGAACACTGAAGCTTTCTTT. Amino acids: CASSSQGNTEAFF.

J is TRBJ1-5 and V is TRBV5-1, with TRBD1 matching over 7 bases. In germline, CDR1 is SGHRS, CDR2 YFSETQ. Trimming removed 4 bases from V and 3 bases from J; junction bases left unmatched: 4. The CDR3 spans 14 residues. The CDR3 DNA sequence: TGCGCCAGCAGCGAGGGACAGTCCAATCAGCCCCAGCATTTT. This encodes CASSEGQSNQPQHF.

The chain is built from TRBV6-5 and TRBJ2-5; D is uncertain. Germline assignment: CDR1 MNHEY and CDR2 SVGAGI. V dropped 3 bases and J dropped 7 bases, with 15 bases sitting between them. CDR3 size: 14 residues. The chain's CDR3 is CASSYGQASGTQYF. DNA for the CDR3: TGTGCCAGCAGTTATGGCCAGGCCTCGGGGACCCAGTACTTC.

CDR3 in amino acids: CASSLPAGGHTRHQYF. CDR3 nucleotide sequence: TGTGCCAGCAGCTTGCCAGCGGGAGGCCATACGAGACATCAGTACTTC. J is TRBJ2-5 and V is TRBV5-4; 9 nucleotides line up with TRBD2. The length of the CDR3 is 16 residues. After removal of 1 base from V and 11 bases from J, the junction contained 15 bases not matched to a gene. Germline assignment: CDR1 SGHNT and CDR2 YYREEE (reference sequence).

The chain links TRBV15 to TRBJ2-7; tentatively, D is TRBD1 or TRBD2 (6 bases each). Per the germline V gene, CDR1 is LNHNV and CDR2 is YYDKDF (reference sequence). The CDR3 length is 20 residues. V was clipped by 1 base and J by 0 bases, with 25 bases between them. The CDR3 DNA is TGTGCCACCAGCAGAGGCTCAAGATTTGGGGGGCGTTCTTACTCCTACGAGCAGTACTTC. This encodes CATSRGSRFGGRSYSYEQYF.